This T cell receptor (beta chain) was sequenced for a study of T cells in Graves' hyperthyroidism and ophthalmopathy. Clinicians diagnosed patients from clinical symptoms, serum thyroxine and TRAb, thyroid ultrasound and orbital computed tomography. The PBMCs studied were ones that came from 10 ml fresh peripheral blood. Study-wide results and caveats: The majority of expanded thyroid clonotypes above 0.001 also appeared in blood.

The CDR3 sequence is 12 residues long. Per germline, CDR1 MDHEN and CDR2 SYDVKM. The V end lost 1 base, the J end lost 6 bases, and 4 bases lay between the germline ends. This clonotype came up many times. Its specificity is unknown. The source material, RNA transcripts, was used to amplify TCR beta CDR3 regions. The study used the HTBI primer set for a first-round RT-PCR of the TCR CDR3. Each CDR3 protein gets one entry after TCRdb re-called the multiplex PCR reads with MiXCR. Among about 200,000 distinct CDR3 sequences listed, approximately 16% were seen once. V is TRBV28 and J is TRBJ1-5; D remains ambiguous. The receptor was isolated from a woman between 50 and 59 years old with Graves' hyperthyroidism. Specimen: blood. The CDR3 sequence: CASSLSGQPQHF. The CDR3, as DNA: TGTGCCAGCAGTTTATCTGGTCAGCCCCAGCATTTT.